The 25 T cell receptor beta chains in this list originate from one sample, sequenced in a study of metastatic and nonmetastatic thyroid tumors. TCRdb called clones again from the PCR reads with MiXCR. The sample lists 15,000 to 20,000 clones, approximately 15% occurring once. Each patient went into thyroid surgery without having received any treatment. Sequencing was done on a sample of blood. These receptors all come from a female donor with papillary thyroid cancer or a benign thyroid nodule (not recorded which). Some clones in this sample may be carry-over from other donors' samples.

This clone was seen repeatedly, ten times or more. The rearrangement uses TRBV10-3 and TRBJ1-4; D gene unclear. The germline V gene has CDR1 ENHRY and CDR2 SYGVKD. This CDR3 has 16 amino acids. Deletions cut 0 bases from V and 8 bases from J, with 16 bases between. CDR3 amino acids: CAISESGDRKPEKLFF. The CDR3 DNA is TGTGCCATCAGTGAGTCTGGGGATCGAAAACCCGAAAAACTGTTTTTT.

At least ten counts were recorded for this clone. This chain joins TRBV2 and TRBJ1-5; D gene uncertain. V shed 4 bases and J shed 2 bases, with 9 bases lying between them. The CDR3 is 14 residues long. Germline V gives CDR1 SNHLY, CDR2 FYNNEI. As DNA, the CDR3 is TGTGCCAGCAGTGTGGGATATGGCAATCAGCCCCAGCATTTT. Translation gives CASSVGYGNQPQHF. Based on the CDR3 plus reference TRBV2 and TRBJ1-5, the full variable domain is EPEVTQTPSHQVTQMGQEVILRCVPISNHLYFYWYRQILGQKVEFLVSFYNNEISEKSEIFDDQFSVERPDGSNFTLKIRSTKLEDSAMYFCASSVGYGNQPQHFGDGTRLSIL.

The sample holds a few counts of this clone. V usage is TRBV6-1 and J usage is TRBJ2-1; 8 nucleotides line up with TRBD2. Germline loops: CDR1 MNHNS, CDR2 SASEGT. This CDR3 spans 15 amino acids. Trimming cost V 2 bases and J 6 bases; bases outside gene matches: 6. This CDR3 is CASSERGLGANEQFF. CDR3 nucleotides: TGTGCCAGCAGTGAAAGGGGACTAGGGGCCAATGAGCAGTTCTTC.

The CDR3 DNA reads as TGCGCCACCTCAGAGGGGGCGGGGACGAGGGAGCAGTACTTC. This sequence encodes CATSEGAGTREQYF. V and J are TRBV5-1 and TRBJ2-7; a weak D match, TRBD1 (7 bases). V was pared by 9 bases and J by 7 bases, with 23 bases between. The CDR3 has 14 residues. The germline CDR1 and CDR2 sequences are SGHRS and YFSETQ. The full variable domain, completed using reference TRBV5-1 and TRBJ2-7, is KAGVTQTPRYLIKTRGQQVTLSCSPISGHRSVSWYQQTPGQGLQFLFEYFSETQRNKGNFPGRFSGRQFSNSRSEMNVSTLELGDSALYLCATSEGAGTREQYFGPGTRLTVT.

This clone counts as large. The chain couples TRBV28 to TRBJ2-5; 9 bases are a match to TRBD1. Germline V gene sequence: CDR1 MDHEN, CDR2 SYDVKM. The ends lost 3 bases at V and 5 bases at J; junction bases unmatched: 7. This CDR3 is built from 15 residues. CDR3 nucleotides: TGTGCCAGCAGTTTTGAACAGGGGGCGGGGGAGACCCAGTACTTC. Translated, it gives CASSFEQGAGETQYF.

The table lists this clone with many counts. The identical CDR3 is also encoded by other nucleotide sequences in the sample. This chain uses TRBV2 with TRBJ1-1; no clear D. The CDR3 covers 13 residues. V dropped 3 bases and J dropped 0 bases, with 5 bases sitting between them. Germline CDR1 is SNHLY and CDR2 is FYNNEI. The CDR3 is CASSDSVNTEAFF. CDR3 bases: TGTGCCAGCAGTGATTCGGTGAACACTGAAGCTTTCTTT. Looking up the rest from reference TRBV2 and TRBJ1-1 gives the full variable domain: EPEVTQTPSHQVTQMGQEVILRCVPISNHLYFYWYRQILGQKVEFLVSFYNNEISEKSEIFDDQFSVERPDGSNFTLKIRSTKLEDSAMYFCASSDSVNTEAFFGQGTRLTVV.

This clone has a handful of counts. This sequence may be a read error, since a much larger clone differs from it by one base. Other nucleotide sequences in the sample specify the same CDR3. The chain combines TRBV2 with TRBJ2-3, with D perhaps TRBD2 (5 bases). V lost 7 bases and J 0 bases, leaving 14 bases between the germline ends. The germline CDR1 and CDR2 sequences are SNHLY and FYNNEI. There are 15 residues in the CDR3. In DNA form, the CDR3 reads TGTGCCAGCACCCGAGGGCGGCCCAGCACAGATACGCAGTATTTT. This gives the protein CASTRGRPSTDTQYF.

Comments on this clone: A read error is possible here, since a much larger clone lies one base away. This chain links TRBV15 with TRBJ2-7; D unresolved. Germline-derived CDR1 and CDR2 are LNHNV and YYDKDF (reference sequence). The CDR3 sequence is 15 residues long. CDR3 loop: CATSPDPASRYEHYF. The CDR3 DNA sequence: TGTGCCACCAGCCCCGACCCAGCCTCCCGCTACGAGCATTACTTC.

In this sample, this clone turned up many times. The chain combines TRBV5-1 with TRBJ2-3; D may be TRBD1 or TRBD2 (5 bases each). Germline loops: CDR1 SGHRS, CDR2 YFSETQ. V was cut by 4 bases and J by 1 base, with 16 bases left in between. CDR3 length equals 16 residues. CDR3 bases: TGCGCCAGCAGCGCATCCTTGTGGGACGGCACAGATACGCAGTATTTT. Its protein is CASSASLWDGTDTQYF. The full variable domain, completed using reference TRBV5-1 and TRBJ2-3, is KAGVTQTPRYLIKTRGQQVTLSCSPISGHRSVSWYQQTPGQGLQFLFEYFSETQRNKGNFPGRFSGRQFSNSRSEMNVSTLELGDSALYLCASSASLWDGTDTQYFGPGTRLTVL.

The rearrangement joins TRBV30 to TRBJ2-6; 10 positions agree with TRBD1. Germline lookup yields CDR1 GTSNPN and CDR2 SVGIG (reference sequence). Trimming cost V 7 bases and J 0 bases; bases outside gene matches: 9. CDR3 length: 17 amino acids. This chain's CDR3 is CASGQGVTRSGANVLTF. In DNA, the CDR3 is TGTGCCTCAGGACAGGGGGTTACCCGCTCTGGGGCCAACGTCCTGACTTTC.

Many counts were recorded for this clone. The rearrangement uses TRBV2 and TRBJ2-3; 8 bases are shared with TRBD1. The germline gives CDR1 SNHLY, CDR2 FYNNEI. The CDR3 has 13 residues. The V gene end was trimmed by 6 bases and the J gene end by 6 bases; junction bases not matched to a gene: 5. CDR3 amino acids: CASRLTGVDTQYF. The CDR3 nucleotides are TGTGCCAGCAGATTGACAGGGGTGGATACGCAGTATTTT.

Within the sample, this clone is medium-sized. The chain recombines TRBV12-3 or TRBV12-4 with TRBJ1-2; no clear D gene. The CDR3 sequence is 13 residues long. V gave up 2 bases and J gave up 2 bases, with 6 bases separating them. The CDR3 region has the DNA TGTGCCAGCAGTTTAAACGGAAACTATGGCTACACCTTC. Its protein product is CASSLNGNYGYTF.

The J gene is TRBJ2-7, the V gene TRBV3-1; D remains ambiguous. The germline V gene encodes CDR1 LGHDT and CDR2 YNNKEL (reference sequence). V gave up 2 bases and J gave up 3 bases, with 2 bases separating them. This CDR3 region has 11 residues. The CDR3, as DNA: TGTGCCAGCAGCCAAAACTACGAGCAGTACTTC. It specifies CASSQNYEQYF.

This clone was detected many times. The J gene is TRBJ1-2, the V gene TRBV10-3; D is unclear. This CDR3 spans 14 amino acids. In germline, CDR1 is ENHRY, CDR2 SYGVKD. V lost 2 bases, J lost 4 bases, and 11 bases lay in between. Written as DNA, the CDR3 is TGTGCCATCAGTGAGGGCAGATTGACCTATGGCTACACCTTC. Its protein is CAISEGRLTYGYTF.

In its sample, this clone is large. The chain recombines TRBV12-3 or TRBV12-4 with TRBJ1-4; 9 bases fit TRBD1. CDR3 length equals 16 residues. Trimming at V came to 5 bases and at J to 4 bases, leaving 8 bases not matched to a gene. CDR3 nucleotide sequence: TGTGCCAGCAGTGAAGGACAGGGGACTCTTAATGAAAAACTGTTTTTT. Its translation: CASSEGQGTLNEKLFF.

This clone is classed as medium-sized (0.01 to 0.1%). The V call is TRBV6-1, the J call TRBJ1-2; TRBD1 might be the D (5 bases). In germline, CDR1 is MNHNS, CDR2 SASEGT. CDR3 length: 12 residues. Trimming cost V 6 bases and J 4 bases, with 9 bases left between them. Here the CDR3 DNA reads TGTGCCAGCAGGGACGGGACCTATGGCTACACCTTC. Residues: CASRDGTYGYTF.

The chain has TRBV12-3 or TRBV12-4 and TRBJ2-7, with D possibly being TRBD1 or TRBD2 (5 bases each). The CDR3 extends over 13 amino acids. Trimming cost V 5 bases and J 7 bases, with 15 bases left between them. CDR3: CASSLGTAKEQYF. CDR3 bases: TGTGCCAGCAGTCTCGGGACCGCAAAGGAGCAGTACTTC.

The sample holds many counts of this clone. The chain is built from TRBV5-1 and TRBJ1-6, with D possibly matching TRBD1 (5 bases). V lost 4 bases and J 7 bases, leaving 18 bases between the germline ends. Per germline, CDR1 SGHRS and CDR2 YFSETQ. The CDR3 consists of 16 residues. The CDR3 nucleotides read TGCGCCAGCAGCCCTGCTGACAGTTTGAGCAATTCACCCCTCCACTTT. Translation: CASSPADSLSNSPLHF.

This clone was observed many times. This chain uses TRBV7-2 with TRBJ2-7, with a weak D call TRBD2 (5 bases). Looked up from germline, CDR1 is SGHTA and CDR2 is FQGNSA. This CDR3 comprises 14 residues. V shed 2 bases and J shed 5 bases, with 13 bases lying between them. In nucleotides, the CDR3 is TGTGCCAGCAGCTTAACCAAGGGAGACCACGAGCAGTACTTC. Protein product: CASSLTKGDHEQYF.

This clone has ten or more counts. The chain combines TRBV29-1 with TRBJ2-5; 11 positions agree with TRBD1. Trimming took 6 bases from V and 3 from J; bases not matched to a gene: 6. Germline assignment: CDR1 SQVTM and CDR2 ANQGSEA. The CDR3 is 14 residues long. This CDR3 reads CSVGTGGREETQYF. The CDR3 region has the DNA TGCAGCGTGGGGACAGGGGGAAGGGAAGAGACCCAGTACTTC.

The chain combines TRBV4-2 with TRBJ2-3; TRBD2 agrees at 10 bases. The V segment lost 11 bases and the J segment 5 bases; nucleotides outside the gene matches: 16. Germline V gene sequence: CDR1 LGHNA, CDR2 YNFKEQ. The CDR3 length is 16 residues. CDR3 sequence (DNA): TGTGCCGGCCGTAGCGGGGGGCTCACCGGCCGAGATACGCAGTATTTT. As protein: CAGRSGGLTGRDTQYF.

On this clone: The CDR3 end shows no conserved phenylalanine or tryptophan, and so a read error is likely. The limits of the CDR3 on the DNA are not certain, so only TCRdb's listed CDR3 is given. The chain employs TRBV6-5 and TRBJ2-1; TRBD2 is the table's D call and was not checked against the DNA. Germline values: CDR1 MNHEY, CDR2 SVGAGI. The CDR3 numbers 17 amino acids, ends counted. CDR3 sequence reads: CASSYGREVPGYNEQLL.

In its sample, this clone is medium-sized (0.01 to 0.1%). This rearrangement joins TRBV6-5 to TRBJ1-2, with D unclear. The CDR3 covers 14 residues. With 0 bases removed from V and 4 bases from J, the gap between germline ends came to 9 bases. CDR1 MNHEY and CDR2 SVGAGI come from the germline V gene. CDR3 DNA sequence: TGTGCCAGCAGTTACTCGCTGGACCTCTATGGCTACACCTTC. Translation: CASSYSLDLYGYTF.

The CDR3 nucleotides are TGCAGTGCTAGGCCTCCCCCGGAGCTCGAGCAGTACTTC. This gives the protein CSARPPPELEQYF. The chain couples TRBV20-1 to TRBJ2-7; D not resolved. This CDR3 contains 13 residues. V was pared by 3 bases and J by 6 bases, with 15 bases between. Germline values: CDR1 DFQATT, CDR2 SNEGSKA (reference sequence).

In this sample, this clone turned up many times. The rearrangement uses TRBV19 and TRBJ2-3; 9 nucleotides agree with TRBD2. Germline V gene data show CDR1 as LNHDA and CDR2 as SQIVND (reference sequence). V trimming: 7 bases; J trimming: 4 bases; junction bases outside the gene matches: 6. The CDR3 runs to 14 residues. The CDR3 spells CASNRASGADTQYF. The CDR3 region has the DNA TGTGCCAGTAATCGGGCTAGCGGGGCAGATACGCAGTATTTT.